The 7 T cell receptor beta chains below all came from one sample that was sequenced in a study of T cell repertoires in cytomegalovirus infection. Their cognate antigens are unknown. TCRdb independently ran MiXCR on the reads; one entry per CDR3 protein. The profile covers approximately 600,000 distinct CDR3 sequences, with roughly 43% appearing a single time and around 48% taken by the ten largest. This sample comprised cultured PBMCs, obtained from culture after CMV antigen stimulation. The origin of the receptors is a human donor in good health (CMV status not recorded). Some clones in this sample may be carry-over from other donors' samples.

The V call is TRBV10-3, the J call TRBJ2-1; possibly TRBD2 for D (7 bases). With 2 bases removed from V and 7 bases from J, the gap between germline ends came to 15 bases. This CDR3 region has 15 residues. Germline loops: CDR1 ENHRY, CDR2 SYGVKD. The CDR3 DNA is TGTGCCATCAGTGAGGGGGGGGGCAGCCTAAATGAGCAGTTCTTC. Protein product: CAISEGGGSLNEQFF.

This clonotype was detected many times. V is TRBV7-2 and J is TRBJ2-3; a weak D match, TRBD2 (6 bases). The CDR3 consists of 15 residues. V lost 4 bases and J lost 5, with 16 bases in between. The germline gives CDR1 SGHTA, CDR2 FQGNSA. This CDR3 is CASSSSGYQGDTQYF. CDR3 DNA: TGTGCCAGCAGCTCGAGCGGGTATCAGGGAGATACGCAGTATTTT.

The genes are TRBV7-6 and TRBJ2-7; 14 nucleotides line up with TRBD2. The CDR3 consists of 17 residues. After removal of 3 bases from V and 3 bases from J, the junction contained 7 bases not matched to a gene. Germline lookup yields CDR1 SGHVS and CDR2 FNYEAQ. For the CDR3, the DNA is TGTGCCAGCAGCTTTGGGACTAGCGGGGGCCCTGGCTACGAGCAGTACTTC. Translation gives CASSFGTSGGPGYEQYF.

This clonotype was counted ten times or more. The chain has TRBV7-8 and TRBJ2-2; TRBD1 aligns across 8 bases. The CDR3 loop spans 17 amino acids. Germline CDR1 is SGHVS and CDR2 is FQNEAQ. The trim removed 4 bases at V and 2 bases at J, leaving 9 bases unmatched. CDR3 nucleotide sequence: TGTGCCAGCAGCTGGCCACCGGGACAGGTTAACACCGGGGAGCTGTTTTTT. Translation gives CASSWPPGQVNTGELFF. Combining the CDR3 with reference TRBV7-8 and TRBJ2-2 gives the whole variable domain GAGVSQSPRYKVAKRGQDVALRCDPISGHVSLFWYQQALGQGPEFLTYFQNEAQLDKSGLPSDRFFAERPEGSVSTLKIQRTQQEDSAVYLCASSWPPGQVNTGELFFGEGSRLTVL.

This rearrangement joins TRBV18 to TRBJ2-1, with 9 bases matching TRBD1. This CDR3 spans 20 amino acids. V lost 3 bases and J lost 5; bases outside the gene matches: 20. Germline loops: CDR1 KGHSH, CDR2 LQKENI. In nucleotides, the CDR3 is TGTGCCAGCTCACCTCGCTACGCGGGACAGGGCCCCGGAACCCACAATGAGCAGTTCTTC. Residues: CASSPRYAGQGPGTHNEQFF. Drawing the rest from reference TRBV18 and TRBJ2-1, the complete variable domain is NAGVMQNPRHLVRRRGQEARLRCSPMKGHSHVYWYRQLPEEGLKFMVYLQKENIIDESGMPKERFSAEFPKEGPSILRIQQVVRGDSAAYFCASSPRYAGQGPGTHNEQFFGPGTRLTVL.

The chain employs TRBV7-9 and TRBJ2-4; D ambiguous. This CDR3 has 16 residues. The germline gives CDR1 SEHNR, CDR2 FQNEAQ (reference sequence). The V end was cut by 3 bases, the J end by 4 bases, with 16 bases between. The CDR3: CASSFIGEFEKNIQYF. For the CDR3, the DNA is TGTGCCAGCAGCTTTATTGGGGAATTTGAAAAAAACATTCAGTACTTC.

Remarks on this clonotype: A clone one base away is much larger, so this may be a read error. The chain combines TRBV7-2 with TRBJ1-5; 9 nucleotides agree with TRBD1. Per the germline V gene, CDR1 is SGHTA and CDR2 is FQGNSA. There are 15 residues in the CDR3. The ends lost 3 bases at V and 4 bases at J; junction bases unmatched: 4. CDR3 in DNA: TGTACCAGCAGCTTTAGGACAGGGGATAATCAGCCCCAGCATTTT. Encoded protein: CTSSFRTGDNQPQHF.